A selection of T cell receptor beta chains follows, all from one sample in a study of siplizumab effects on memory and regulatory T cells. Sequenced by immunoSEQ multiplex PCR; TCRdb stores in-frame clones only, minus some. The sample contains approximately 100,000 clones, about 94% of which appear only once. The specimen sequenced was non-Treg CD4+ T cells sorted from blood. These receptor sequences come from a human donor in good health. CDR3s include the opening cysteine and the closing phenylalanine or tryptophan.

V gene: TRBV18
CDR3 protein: CASSLSLPATNEKLFF

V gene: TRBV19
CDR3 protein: CASQWTDNYGYTF

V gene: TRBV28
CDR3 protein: CASSLIAISTEAFF

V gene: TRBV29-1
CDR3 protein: CSVVWRTVYNEQFF

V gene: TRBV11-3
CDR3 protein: CASSKRDSKETQYF

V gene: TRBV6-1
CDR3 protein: CASGSGDPPQHF

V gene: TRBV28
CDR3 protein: CASSSGRGSFVGELFF

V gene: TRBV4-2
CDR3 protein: CASSQEARGRLEQYF

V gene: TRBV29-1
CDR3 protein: CSVEGQAGGRETQYF

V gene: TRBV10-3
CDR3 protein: CAISEMESAFF